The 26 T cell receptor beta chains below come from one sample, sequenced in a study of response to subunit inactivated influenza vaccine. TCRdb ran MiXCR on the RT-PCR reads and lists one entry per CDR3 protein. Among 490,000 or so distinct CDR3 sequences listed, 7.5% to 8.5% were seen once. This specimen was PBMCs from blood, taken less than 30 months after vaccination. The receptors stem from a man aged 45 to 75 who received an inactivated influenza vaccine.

This CDR3 reads CSARDIISGFYPGELFF. DNA of the CDR3: TGCAGTGCTAGAGATATAATTAGCGGGTTCTATCCCGGGGAGCTGTTTTTT. V usage is TRBV20-1 and J usage is TRBJ2-2; 7 bases are a match to TRBD2. CDR3 length equals 17 residues. With V trimmed by 0 bases and J by 6 bases, 13 bases remained unmatched. Germline assignment: CDR1 DFQATT and CDR2 SNEGSKA (reference sequence).

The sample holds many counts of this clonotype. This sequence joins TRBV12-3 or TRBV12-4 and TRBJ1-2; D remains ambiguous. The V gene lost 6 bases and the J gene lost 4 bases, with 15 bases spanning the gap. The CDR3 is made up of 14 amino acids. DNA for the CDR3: TGTGCCAGCAGCCCTGTGGAACGGATCTATGGCTACACCTTC. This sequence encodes CASSPVERIYGYTF.

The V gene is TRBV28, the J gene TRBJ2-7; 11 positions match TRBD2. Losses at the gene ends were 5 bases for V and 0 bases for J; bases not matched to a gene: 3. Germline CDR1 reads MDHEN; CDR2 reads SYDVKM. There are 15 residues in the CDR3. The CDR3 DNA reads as TGTGCCAGCAGTATACTAGCGGGAGCCTCCTACGAGCAGTACTTC. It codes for CASSILAGASYEQYF.

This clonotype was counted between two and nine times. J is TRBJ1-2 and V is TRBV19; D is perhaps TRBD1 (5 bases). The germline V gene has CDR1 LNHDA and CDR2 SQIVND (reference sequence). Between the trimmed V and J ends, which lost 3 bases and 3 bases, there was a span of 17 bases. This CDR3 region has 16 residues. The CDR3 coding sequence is TGTGCCAGTAGTATCGATGGGGCTCGCCGTCACTATGGCTACACCTTC. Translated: CASSIDGARRHYGYTF.

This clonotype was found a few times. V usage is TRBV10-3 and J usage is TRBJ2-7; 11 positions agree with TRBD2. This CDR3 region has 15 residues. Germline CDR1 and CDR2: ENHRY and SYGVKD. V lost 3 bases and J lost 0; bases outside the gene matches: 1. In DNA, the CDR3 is TGTGCCATCAGTGAACTAGCGGGAGCCTCCTACGAGCAGTACTTC. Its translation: CAISELAGASYEQYF.

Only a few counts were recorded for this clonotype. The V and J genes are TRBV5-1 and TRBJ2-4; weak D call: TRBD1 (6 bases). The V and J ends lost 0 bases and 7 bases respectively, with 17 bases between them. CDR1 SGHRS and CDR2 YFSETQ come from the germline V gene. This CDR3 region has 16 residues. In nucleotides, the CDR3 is TGCGCCAGCAGCTTGGCTCAGGGGAGTGTGATGAACATTCAGTACTTC. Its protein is CASSLAQGSVMNIQYF.

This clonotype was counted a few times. CDR3 DNA: TGTGCCACCAGCAGCTACAGGGTTGGAGGGGAGACCCAGTACTTC. This encodes CATSSYRVGGETQYF. The genes are TRBV15 and TRBJ2-5; D tentatively reads TRBD1 or TRBD2 (6 bases each). Germline V gives CDR1 LNHNV, CDR2 YYDKDF (reference sequence). Trimming shortened V by 3 bases and J by 5 bases, and 16 bases separated the two germline ends. This CDR3 spans 15 amino acids.

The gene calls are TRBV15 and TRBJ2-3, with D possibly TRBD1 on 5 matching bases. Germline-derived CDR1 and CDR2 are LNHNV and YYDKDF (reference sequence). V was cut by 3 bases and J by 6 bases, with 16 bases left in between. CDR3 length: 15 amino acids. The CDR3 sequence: CATSSGYRPGDTQYF. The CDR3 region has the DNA TGTGCCACCAGCAGTGGATACAGGCCCGGGGATACGCAGTATTTT.

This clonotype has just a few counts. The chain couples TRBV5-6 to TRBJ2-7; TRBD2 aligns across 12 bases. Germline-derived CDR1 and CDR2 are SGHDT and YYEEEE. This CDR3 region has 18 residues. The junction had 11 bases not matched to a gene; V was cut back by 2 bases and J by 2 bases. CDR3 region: CASSFKGTSGRRAYEQYF. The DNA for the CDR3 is TGTGCCAGCAGCTTTAAAGGGACTAGCGGGCGGAGGGCCTACGAGCAGTACTTC.

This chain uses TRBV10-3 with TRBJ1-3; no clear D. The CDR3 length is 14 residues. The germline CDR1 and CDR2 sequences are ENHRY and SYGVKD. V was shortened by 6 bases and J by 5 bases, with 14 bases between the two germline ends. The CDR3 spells CAISERGRRNTIYF. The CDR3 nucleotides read TGTGCCATCAGCGAACGAGGGAGAAGAAACACCATATATTTT.

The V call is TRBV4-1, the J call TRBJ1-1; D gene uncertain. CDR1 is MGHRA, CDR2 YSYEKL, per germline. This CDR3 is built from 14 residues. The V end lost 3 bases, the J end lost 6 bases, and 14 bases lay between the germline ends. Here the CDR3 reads CASSHPPRSPEAFF. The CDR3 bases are TGCGCCAGCAGCCACCCTCCGCGGAGTCCTGAAGCTTTCTTT.

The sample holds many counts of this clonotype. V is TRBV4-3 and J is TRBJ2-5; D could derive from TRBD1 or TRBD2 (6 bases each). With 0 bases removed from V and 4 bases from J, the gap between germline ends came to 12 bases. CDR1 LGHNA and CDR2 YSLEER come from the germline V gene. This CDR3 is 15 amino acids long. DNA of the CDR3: TGCGCCAGCAGCCAAGACCGAGGAGGGGGAGAGACCCAGTACTTC. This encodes CASSQDRGGGETQYF.

CDR3 in amino acids: CAISDFGQGILNEQFF. CDR3 coding DNA: TGTGCCATCAGTGATTTTGGACAGGGCATTTTAAATGAGCAGTTCTTC. The J gene is TRBJ2-1, the V gene TRBV10-3, with 8 nucleotides matching TRBD1. CDR1 and CDR2 from the germline V gene are ENHRY and SYGVKD. J was trimmed by 7 bases and V by 3 bases; bases with no gene match: 11. CDR3 length: 16 amino acids.

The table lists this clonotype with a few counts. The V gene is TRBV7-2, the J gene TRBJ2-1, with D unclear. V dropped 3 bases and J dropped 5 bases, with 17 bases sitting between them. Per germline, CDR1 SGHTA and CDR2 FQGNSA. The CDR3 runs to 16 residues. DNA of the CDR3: TGTGCCAGCAGCTTCCCGATGGGCGGAGCTAACAATGAGCAGTTCTTC. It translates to CASSFPMGGANNEQFF.

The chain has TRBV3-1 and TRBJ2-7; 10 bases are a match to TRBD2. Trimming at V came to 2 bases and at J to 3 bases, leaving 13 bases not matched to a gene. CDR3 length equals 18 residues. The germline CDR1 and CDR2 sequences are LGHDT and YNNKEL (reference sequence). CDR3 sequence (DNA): TGTGCCAGCAGCCAATTTAGACTCGGACTAGCGGATATCTACGAGCAGTACTTC. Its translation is CASSQFRLGLADIYEQYF.

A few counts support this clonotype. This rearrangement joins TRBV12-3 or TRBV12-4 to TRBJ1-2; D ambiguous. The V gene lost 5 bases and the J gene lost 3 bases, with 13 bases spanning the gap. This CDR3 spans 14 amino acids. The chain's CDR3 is CASSTAPNYYGYTF. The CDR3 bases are TGTGCCAGCAGTACCGCCCCTAACTACTATGGCTACACCTTC.

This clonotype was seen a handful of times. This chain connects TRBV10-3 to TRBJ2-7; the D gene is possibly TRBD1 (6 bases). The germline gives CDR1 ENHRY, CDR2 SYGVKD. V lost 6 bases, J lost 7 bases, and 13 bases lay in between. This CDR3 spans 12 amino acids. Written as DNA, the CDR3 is TGTGCCATCAGCGATGTGAGGGGGGAGCAGTACTTC. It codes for CAISDVRGEQYF.

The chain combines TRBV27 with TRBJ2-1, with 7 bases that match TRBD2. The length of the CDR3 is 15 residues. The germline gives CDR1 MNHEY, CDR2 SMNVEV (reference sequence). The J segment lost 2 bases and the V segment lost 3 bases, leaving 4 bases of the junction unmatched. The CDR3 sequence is CASSFGGSPYNEQFF. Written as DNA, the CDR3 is TGTGCCAGCAGTTTCGGGGGGAGCCCCTACAATGAGCAGTTCTTC.

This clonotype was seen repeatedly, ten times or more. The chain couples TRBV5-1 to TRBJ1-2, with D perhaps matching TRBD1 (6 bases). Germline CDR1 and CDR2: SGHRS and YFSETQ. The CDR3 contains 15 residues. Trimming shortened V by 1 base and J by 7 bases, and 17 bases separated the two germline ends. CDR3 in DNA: TGCGCCAGCAGCTTGCATGCAGGGGTGGACGGTGGCTACACCTTC. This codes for CASSLHAGVDGGYTF.

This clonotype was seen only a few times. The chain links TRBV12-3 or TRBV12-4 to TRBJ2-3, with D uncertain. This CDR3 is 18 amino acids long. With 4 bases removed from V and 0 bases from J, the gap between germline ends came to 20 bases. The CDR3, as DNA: TGTGCCAGCAGTTCCCTTAGTAGTAGGGCAACTAGCACAGATACGCAGTATTTT. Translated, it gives CASSSLSSRATSTDTQYF.

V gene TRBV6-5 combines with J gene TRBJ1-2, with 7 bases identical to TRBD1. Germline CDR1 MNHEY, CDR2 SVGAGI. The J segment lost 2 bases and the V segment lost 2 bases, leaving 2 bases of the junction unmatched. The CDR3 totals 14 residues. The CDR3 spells CASSYAGGNYGYTF. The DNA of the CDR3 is TGTGCCAGCAGTTACGCAGGGGGAAACTATGGCTACACCTTC.

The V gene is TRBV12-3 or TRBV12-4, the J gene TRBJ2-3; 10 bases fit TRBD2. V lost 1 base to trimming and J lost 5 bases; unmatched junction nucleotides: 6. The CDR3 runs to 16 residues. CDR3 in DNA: TGTGCCAGCAGTTTAGGGGCTAGCGGGAGAGGAGATACGCAGTATTTT. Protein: CASSLGASGRGDTQYF.

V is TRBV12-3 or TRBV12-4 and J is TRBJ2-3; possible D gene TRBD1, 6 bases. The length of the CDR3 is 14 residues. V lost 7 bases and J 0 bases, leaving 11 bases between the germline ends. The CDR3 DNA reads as TGTGCCAGCACCCGGACAGCGAGCACAGATACGCAGTATTTT. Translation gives CASTRTASTDTQYF.

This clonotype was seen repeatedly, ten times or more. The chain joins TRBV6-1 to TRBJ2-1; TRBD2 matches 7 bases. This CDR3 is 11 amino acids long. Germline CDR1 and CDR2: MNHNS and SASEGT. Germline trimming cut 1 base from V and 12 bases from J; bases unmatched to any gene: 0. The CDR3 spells CASSEGGGQFF. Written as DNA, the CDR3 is TGTGCCAGCAGTGAAGGCGGGGGGCAGTTCTTC.

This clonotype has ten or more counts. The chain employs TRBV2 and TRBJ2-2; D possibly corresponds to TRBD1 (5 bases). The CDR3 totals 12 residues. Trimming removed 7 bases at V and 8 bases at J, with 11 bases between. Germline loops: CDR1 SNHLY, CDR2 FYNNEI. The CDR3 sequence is CASTQGAGELFF. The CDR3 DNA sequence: TGTGCCAGCACTCAAGGGGCGGGGGAGCTGTTTTTT.

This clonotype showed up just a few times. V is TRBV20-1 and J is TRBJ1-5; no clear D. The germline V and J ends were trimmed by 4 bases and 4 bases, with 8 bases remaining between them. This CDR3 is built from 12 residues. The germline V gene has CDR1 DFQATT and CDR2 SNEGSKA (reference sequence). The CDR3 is CSATQPNQPQHF. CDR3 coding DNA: TGCAGTGCTACTCAACCAAATCAGCCCCAGCATTTT.